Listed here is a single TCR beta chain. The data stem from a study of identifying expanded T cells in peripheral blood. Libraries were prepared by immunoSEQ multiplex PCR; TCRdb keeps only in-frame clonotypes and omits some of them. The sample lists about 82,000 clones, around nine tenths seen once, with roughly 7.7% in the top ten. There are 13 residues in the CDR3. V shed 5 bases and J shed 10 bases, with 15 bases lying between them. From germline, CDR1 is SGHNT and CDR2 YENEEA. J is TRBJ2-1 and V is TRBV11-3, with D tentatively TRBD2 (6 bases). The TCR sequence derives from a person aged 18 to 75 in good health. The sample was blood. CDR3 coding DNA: TGTGCCAGCAGCAACCGGAGGGCCGAAGAGCAGTTCTTC. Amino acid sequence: CASSNRRAEEQFF.